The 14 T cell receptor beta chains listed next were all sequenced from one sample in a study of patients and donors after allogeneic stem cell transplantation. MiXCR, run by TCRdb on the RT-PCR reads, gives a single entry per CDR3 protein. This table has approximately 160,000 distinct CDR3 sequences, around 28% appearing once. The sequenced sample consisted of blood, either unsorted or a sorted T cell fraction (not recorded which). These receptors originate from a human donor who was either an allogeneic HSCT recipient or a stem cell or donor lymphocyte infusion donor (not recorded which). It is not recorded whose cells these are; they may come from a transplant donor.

The CDR3 region has the DNA TGTGCCAGCAGCCCCTTAGGGATAGCGGGAGTGGATGGCGAGCAGTACTTC. Translated: CASSPLGIAGVDGEQYF. This sequence joins TRBV6-5 and TRBJ2-7; 9 bases map to TRBD2. CDR3 length: 17 amino acids. V was pared by 6 bases and J by 6 bases, with 18 bases of the junction left unmatched. The germline CDR1 and CDR2 sequences are MNHEY and SVGAGI.

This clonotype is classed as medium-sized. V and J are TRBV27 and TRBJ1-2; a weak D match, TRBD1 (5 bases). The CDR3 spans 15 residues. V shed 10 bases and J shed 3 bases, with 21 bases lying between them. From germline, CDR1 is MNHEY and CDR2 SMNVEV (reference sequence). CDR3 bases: TGTGCCACCAGGGACTTCGGGAACGTGGACTATGGCTACACCTTC. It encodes CATRDFGNVDYGYTF.

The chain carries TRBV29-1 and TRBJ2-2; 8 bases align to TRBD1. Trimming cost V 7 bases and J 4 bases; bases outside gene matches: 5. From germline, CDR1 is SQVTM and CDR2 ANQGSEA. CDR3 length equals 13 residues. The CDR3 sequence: CSARTGFTGELFF. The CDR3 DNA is TGCAGCGCCCGGACAGGGTTCACCGGGGAGCTGTTTTTT.

The CDR3 DNA is TGTGCCAGCAGTTACCTCGGACTAGGGACAGATACGCAGTATTTT. Translating gives CASSYLGLGTDTQYF. The V gene is TRBV6-2 or TRBV6-3, the J gene TRBJ2-3; 7 bases map to TRBD2. In germline, CDR1 is MNHEY, CDR2 SVGEGT. The CDR3 sequence is 15 residues long. Trimming removed 2 bases from V and 3 bases from J; junction bases left unmatched: 5.

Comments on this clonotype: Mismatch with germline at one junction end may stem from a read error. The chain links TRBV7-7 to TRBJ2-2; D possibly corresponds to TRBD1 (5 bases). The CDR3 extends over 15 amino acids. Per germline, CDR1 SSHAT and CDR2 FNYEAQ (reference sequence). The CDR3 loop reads CASSLSGRNTGELFF. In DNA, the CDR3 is TGTGCTAGCAGCTTATCAGGGCGGAACACCGGGGAGCTGTTTTTT.

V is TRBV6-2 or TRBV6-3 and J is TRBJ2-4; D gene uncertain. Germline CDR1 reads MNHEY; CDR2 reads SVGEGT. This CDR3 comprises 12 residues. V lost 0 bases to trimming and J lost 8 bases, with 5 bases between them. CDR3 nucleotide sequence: TGTGCCAGCAGTTACTCAGCAGACATTCAGTACTTC. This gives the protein CASSYSADIQYF.

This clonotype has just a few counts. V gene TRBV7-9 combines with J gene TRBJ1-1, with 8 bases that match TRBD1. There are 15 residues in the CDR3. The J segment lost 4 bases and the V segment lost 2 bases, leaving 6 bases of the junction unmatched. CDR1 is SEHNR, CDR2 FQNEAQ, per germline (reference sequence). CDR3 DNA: TGTGCCAGCAGCTTACAGGGGGCCTGGGGCACTGAAGCTTTCTTT. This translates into CASSLQGAWGTEAFF.

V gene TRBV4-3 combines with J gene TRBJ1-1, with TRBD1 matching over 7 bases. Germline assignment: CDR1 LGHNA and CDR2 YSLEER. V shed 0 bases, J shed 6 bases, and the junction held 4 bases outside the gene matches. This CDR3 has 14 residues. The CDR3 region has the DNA TGCGCCAGCAGCCAAGATGCAGGGGGTCCTGAAGCTTTCTTT. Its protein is CASSQDAGGPEAFF.

The CDR3 coding sequence is TGTGCCACCAGCAGACTCCCACAGGGTACCCAAGAGACCCAGTACTTC. Its translation: CATSRLPQGTQETQYF. V and J are TRBV15 and TRBJ2-5; D may be TRBD1 (6 bases). Germline values: CDR1 LNHNV, CDR2 YYDKDF (reference sequence). This CDR3 is built from 16 residues. V dropped 2 bases and J dropped 1 base, with 14 bases sitting between them.

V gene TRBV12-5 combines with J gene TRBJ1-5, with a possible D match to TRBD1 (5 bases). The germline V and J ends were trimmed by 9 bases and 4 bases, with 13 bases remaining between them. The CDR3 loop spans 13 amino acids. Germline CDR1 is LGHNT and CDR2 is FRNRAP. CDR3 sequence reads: CASSGGNNQPQHF. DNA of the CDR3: TGTGCTAGCTCCGGGGGGAATAATCAGCCCCAGCATTTT.

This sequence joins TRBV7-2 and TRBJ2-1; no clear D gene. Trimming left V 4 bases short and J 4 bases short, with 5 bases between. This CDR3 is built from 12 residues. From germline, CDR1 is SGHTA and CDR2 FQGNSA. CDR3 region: CASSSGYNEQFF. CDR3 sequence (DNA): TGTGCCAGCAGCTCTGGGTACAATGAGCAGTTCTTC.

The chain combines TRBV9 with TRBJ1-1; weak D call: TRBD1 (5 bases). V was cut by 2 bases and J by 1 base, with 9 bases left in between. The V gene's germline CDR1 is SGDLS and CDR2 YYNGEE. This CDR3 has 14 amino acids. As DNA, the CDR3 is TGTGCCAGCAGCGTTCAGGGTGAGAACACTGAAGCTTTCTTT. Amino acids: CASSVQGENTEAFF.

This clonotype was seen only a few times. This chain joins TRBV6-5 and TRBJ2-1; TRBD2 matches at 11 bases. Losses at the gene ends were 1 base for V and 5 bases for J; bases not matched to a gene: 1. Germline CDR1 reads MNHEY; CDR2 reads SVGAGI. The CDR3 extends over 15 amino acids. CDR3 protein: CASSYWTSGHNEQFF. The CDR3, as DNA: TGTGCCAGCAGTTACTGGACTAGCGGGCACAATGAGCAGTTCTTC.

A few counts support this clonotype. CDR3 bases: TGCAGTGCTAGCGGCTGGTTGAGGGGCACAGATACGCAGTATTTT. Protein: CSASGWLRGTDTQYF. The rearrangement links TRBV20-1 to TRBJ2-3, with D perhaps matching TRBD2 (5 bases). CDR3 length: 15 residues. The ends were cut back, 3 bases at V and 1 base at J, with 14 bases in the middle. In germline, CDR1 is DFQATT, CDR2 SNEGSKA (reference sequence).